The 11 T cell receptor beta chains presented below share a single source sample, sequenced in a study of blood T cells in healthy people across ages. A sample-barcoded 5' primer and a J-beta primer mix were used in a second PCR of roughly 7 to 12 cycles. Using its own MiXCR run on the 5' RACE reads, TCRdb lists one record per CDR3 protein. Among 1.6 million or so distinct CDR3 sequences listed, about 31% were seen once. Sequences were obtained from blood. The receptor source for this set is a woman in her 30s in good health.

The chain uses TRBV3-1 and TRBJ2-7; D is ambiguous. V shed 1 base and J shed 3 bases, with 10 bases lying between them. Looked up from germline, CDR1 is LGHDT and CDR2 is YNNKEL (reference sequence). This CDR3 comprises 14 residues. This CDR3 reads CASSQAPYYYEQYF. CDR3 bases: TGTGCCAGCAGCCAAGCCCCTTACTACTACGAGCAGTACTTC.

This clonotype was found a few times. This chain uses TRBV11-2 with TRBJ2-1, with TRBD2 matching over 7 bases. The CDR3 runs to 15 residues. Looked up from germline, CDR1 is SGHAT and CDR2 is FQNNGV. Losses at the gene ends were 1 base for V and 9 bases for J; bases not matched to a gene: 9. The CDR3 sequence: CASSLGNSGASEQFF. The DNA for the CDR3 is TGTGCCAGCAGCTTAGGAAACAGCGGGGCGTCTGAGCAGTTCTTC.

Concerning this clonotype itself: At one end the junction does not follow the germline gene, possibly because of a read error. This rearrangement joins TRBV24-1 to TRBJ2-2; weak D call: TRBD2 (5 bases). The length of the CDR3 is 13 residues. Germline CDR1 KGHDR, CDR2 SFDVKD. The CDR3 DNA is TGTGCCACCAGTGATTTCGGTTCACGGGAACTGTTTTTT. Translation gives CATSDFGSRELFF.

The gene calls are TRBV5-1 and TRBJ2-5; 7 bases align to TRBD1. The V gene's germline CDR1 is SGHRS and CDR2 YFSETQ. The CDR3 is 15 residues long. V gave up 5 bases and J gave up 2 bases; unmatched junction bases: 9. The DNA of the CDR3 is TGCGCCAGCAGTAGGGACAGTAGTAATCAAGAGACCCAGTACTTC. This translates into CASSRDSSNQETQYF.

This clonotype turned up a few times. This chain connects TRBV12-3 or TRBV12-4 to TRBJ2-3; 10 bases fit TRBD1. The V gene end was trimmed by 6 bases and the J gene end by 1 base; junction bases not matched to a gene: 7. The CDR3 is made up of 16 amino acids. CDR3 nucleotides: TGTGCCAGCAGGCGACATGGGACAGGGGGCACAGATACGCAGTATTTT. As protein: CASRRHGTGGTDTQYF.

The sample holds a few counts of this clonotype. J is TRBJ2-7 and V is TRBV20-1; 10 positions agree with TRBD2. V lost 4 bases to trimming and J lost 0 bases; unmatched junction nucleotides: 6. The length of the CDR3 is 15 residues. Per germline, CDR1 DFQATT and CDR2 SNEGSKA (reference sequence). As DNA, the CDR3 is TGCAGTGCTAAAGGACTAGCGGATATCTCCTACGAGCAGTACTTC. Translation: CSAKGLADISYEQYF.

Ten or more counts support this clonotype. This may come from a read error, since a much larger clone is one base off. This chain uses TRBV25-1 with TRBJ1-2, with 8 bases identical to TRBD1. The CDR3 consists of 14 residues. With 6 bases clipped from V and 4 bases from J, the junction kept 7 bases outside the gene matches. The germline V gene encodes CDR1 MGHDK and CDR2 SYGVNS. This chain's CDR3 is CASREITGGYGYTF. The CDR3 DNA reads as TGTGCCAGCAGGGAAATAACAGGGGGCTATGGCTACACCTTC.

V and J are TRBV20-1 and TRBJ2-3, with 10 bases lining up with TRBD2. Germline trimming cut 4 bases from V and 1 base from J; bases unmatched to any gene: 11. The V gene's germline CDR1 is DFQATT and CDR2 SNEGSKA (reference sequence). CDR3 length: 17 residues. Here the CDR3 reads CSATGTSDPIGTDTQYF. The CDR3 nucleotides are TGCAGTGCTACCGGGACTAGCGACCCTATAGGCACAGATACGCAGTATTTT.

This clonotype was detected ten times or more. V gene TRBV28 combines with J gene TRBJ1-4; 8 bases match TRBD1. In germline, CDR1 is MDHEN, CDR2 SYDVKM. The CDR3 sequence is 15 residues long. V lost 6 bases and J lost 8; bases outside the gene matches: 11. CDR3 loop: CASSFFDRGGEKLFF. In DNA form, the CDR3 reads TGTGCCAGCAGCTTCTTCGACAGGGGAGGGGAAAAACTGTTTTTT. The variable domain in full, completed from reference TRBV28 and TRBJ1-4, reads DVKVTQSSRYLVKRTGEKVFLECVQDMDHENMFWYRQDPGLGLRLIYFSYDVKMKEKGDIPEGYSVSREKKERFSLILESASTNQTSMYLCASSFFDRGGEKLFFGSGTQLSVL.

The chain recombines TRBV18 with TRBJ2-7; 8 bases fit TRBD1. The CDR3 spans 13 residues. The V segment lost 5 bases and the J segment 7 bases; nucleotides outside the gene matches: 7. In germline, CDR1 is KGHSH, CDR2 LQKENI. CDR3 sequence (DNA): TGTGCCAGCTCAATGGACAGGGCTGGAGAGCAGTACTTC. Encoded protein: CASSMDRAGEQYF.

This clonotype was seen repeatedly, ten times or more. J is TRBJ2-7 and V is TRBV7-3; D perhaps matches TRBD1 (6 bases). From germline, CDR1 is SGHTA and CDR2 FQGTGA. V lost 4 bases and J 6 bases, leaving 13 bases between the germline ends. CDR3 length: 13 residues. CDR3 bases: TGTGCCAGCAGCTCCCAACAGGGCTCCGAGCAGTACTTC. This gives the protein CASSSQQGSEQYF.